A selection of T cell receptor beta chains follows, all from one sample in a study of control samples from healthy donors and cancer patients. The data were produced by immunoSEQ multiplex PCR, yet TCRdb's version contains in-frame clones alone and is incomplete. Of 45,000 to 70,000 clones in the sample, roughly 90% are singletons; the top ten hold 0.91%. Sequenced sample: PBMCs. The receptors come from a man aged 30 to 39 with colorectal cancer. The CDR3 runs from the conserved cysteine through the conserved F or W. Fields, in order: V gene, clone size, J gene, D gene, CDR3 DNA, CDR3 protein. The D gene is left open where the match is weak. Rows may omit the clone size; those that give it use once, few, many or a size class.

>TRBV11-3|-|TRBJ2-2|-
TGTGCCAGCAGCTTCGAGGGGGGCCGGGCCCCGAACACCGGGGAGCTGTTTTTT
CASSFEGGRAPNTGELFF
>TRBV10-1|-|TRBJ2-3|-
TGCGCCAGCAGTGAGTCGTGGACATCGGACACAGATACGCAGTATTTT
CASSESWTSDTDTQYF
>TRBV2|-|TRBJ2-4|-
TGTGCCAGCAGTGAGCTAGCCAAAAACATTCAGTACTTC
CASSELAKNIQYF
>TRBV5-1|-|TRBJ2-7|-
TGCGCCAGCAGCTCCGGGCCCTTCGTGAGCGAGCAGTACTTC
CASSSGPFVSEQYF
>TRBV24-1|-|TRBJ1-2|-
TGTGCCACCAGTGACGGGTCCCATTCGACAGGCAAGACCTTC
CATSDGSHSTGKTF
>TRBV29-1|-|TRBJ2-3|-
TGCAGCTCCAGAAAACGAGCAGATACGCAGTATTTT
CSSRKRADTQYF
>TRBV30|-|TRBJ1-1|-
TGTGCCTGGAGTGTGGGTGGAGGGGCTGAAGCTTTCTTT
CAWSVGGGAEAFF
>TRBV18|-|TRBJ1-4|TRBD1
TGTGCCAGCTCACCAGTCCAGGGGGCCTCACCTAATGAAAAACTGTTTTTT
CASSPVQGASPNEKLFF
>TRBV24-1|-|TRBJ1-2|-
TGTGCCACCTCCCGGGACAACTATGGCTACACCTTC
CATSRDNYGYTF
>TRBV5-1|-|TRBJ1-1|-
TGCGCCAGCAGCTTGGTAGGTGCGTTTCCAGGGAGGGCAGGGGACACTGAAGCTTTCTTT
CASSLVGAFPGRAGDTEAFF
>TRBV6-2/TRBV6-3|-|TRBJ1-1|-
TGTGCCAGCAGTTACGCAGGTGAAGCTTTCTTT
CASSYAGEAFF
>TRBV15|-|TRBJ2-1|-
TGTGCCACCAGCACAGGGTTTGCGGGTAGTAGCTCCTACAATGAGCAGTTCTTC
CATSTGFAGSSSYNEQFF
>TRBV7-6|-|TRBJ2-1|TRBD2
TGTGCCAGCAGCTTGACTAGCGGGGGGGCGGAATACAATGAGCAGTTCTTC
CASSLTSGGAEYNEQFF
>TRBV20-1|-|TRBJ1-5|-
TGCAGTGCTAGTCTAGGGCAGAGCAATCAGCCCCAGCATTTT
CSASLGQSNQPQHF
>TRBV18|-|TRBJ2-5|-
TGTGCCAGCTCACCACAGGGTTTCCAAGAGACCCAGTACTTC
CASSPQGFQETQYF
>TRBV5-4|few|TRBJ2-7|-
TGTGCCAGCAGTCGTACAGGGTCCAGCTCCTACGAGCAGTACTTC
CASSRTGSSSYEQYF
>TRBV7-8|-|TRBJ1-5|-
TGTGCCAGCAGCTTAGTAGGCAGAGGGGGCAATCAGCCCCAGCATTTT
CASSLVGRGGNQPQHF
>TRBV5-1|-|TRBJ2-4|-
TGCGCCAGCAGCTTGGATGGAAGGAGAAACATTCAGTACTTC
CASSLDGRRNIQYF
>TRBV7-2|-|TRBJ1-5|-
TGTGCCAGCAGCCCTTACAGGCCGGGTCAGCCCCAGCATTTT
CASSPYRPGQPQHF
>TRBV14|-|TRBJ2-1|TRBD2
TGTGCCAGCAGCCCGTGGGGGGTTGGGCTAGCGGTAAATGAGCAGTTCTTC
CASSPWGVGLAVNEQFF
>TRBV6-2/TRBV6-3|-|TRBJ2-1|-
TGTGCCAGCAGTTCCGAGGGAGCCACGGGGTTCTTC
CASSSEGATGFF
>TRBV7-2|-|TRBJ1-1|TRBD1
TGTGCCAGCAGTCAATCCGGGACAGGGGGTGAAGCTTTCTTT
CASSQSGTGGEAFF
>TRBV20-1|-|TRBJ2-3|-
TGCAGTGCTAGACAAGGAGATACGCAGTATTTT
CSARQGDTQYF
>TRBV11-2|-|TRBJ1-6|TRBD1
TGTGCCAGCAGCTTAGATGGGAGGGGGCTTTCACCCCTCCACTTT
CASSLDGRGLSPLHF
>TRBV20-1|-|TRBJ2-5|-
TGCAGTGCTACTGAAAGGGGGGTCGGGGAGACCCAGTACTTC
CSATERGVGETQYF
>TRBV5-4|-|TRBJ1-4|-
TGTGCCAGCAGCTTGCACAGGGCAACTAATGAAAAACTGTTTTTT
CASSLHRATNEKLFF
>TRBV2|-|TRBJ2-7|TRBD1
TGTGCCAGCAGTGAAGGGACAGGCTCCTACGAGCAGTACTTC
CASSEGTGSYEQYF
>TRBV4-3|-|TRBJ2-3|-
TGCGCCAGCAGCCAAGGCTACGGGGAAACAGATACGCAGTATTTT
CASSQGYGETDTQYF
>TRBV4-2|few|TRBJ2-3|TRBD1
TGTGCCAGCAGCCAAGATAGTCGACAGGGAGCGGCCGTGGCGCAGTATTTT
CASSQDSRQGAAVAQYF
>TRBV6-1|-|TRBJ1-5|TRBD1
TGTGCCAGCAGTGTATTTAGAGGGACAGGGGTCGGCCAGCCCCAGCATTTT
CASSVFRGTGVGQPQHF
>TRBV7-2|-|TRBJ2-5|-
TGTGCCAGCAGTCGTGGGACACTCCCTAAGGAGGAGACCCAGTACTTC
CASSRGTLPKEETQYF
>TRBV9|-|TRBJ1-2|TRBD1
TGTGCCAGCAGCGACAGGGGGGATGGCTACACCTTC
CASSDRGDGYTF
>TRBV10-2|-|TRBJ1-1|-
TGCGCCAGCAGTGAGTCTTGGGGGAACACTGAAGCTTTCTTT
CASSESWGNTEAFF
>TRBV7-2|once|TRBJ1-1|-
TGTGCCAGCAGCCGGGACCGAAACACTGAAGCTTTCTTT
CASSRDRNTEAFF
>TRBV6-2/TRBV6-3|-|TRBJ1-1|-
TGTGCCAGCAGTTTAAACGTCCGTGTGGCTTTCTTT
CASSLNVRVAFF
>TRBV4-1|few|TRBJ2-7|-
TGCGCCAGCAGCCAAGCGGCCCTGACGGACTACGAGCAGTACTTC
CASSQAALTDYEQYF
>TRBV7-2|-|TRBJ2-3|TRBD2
TGTGCCAGCAGCCGCAGCGGGGTGGATTTTGATACGCAGTATTTT
CASSRSGVDFDTQYF
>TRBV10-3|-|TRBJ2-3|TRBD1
TGTGCCATCACCGAGGGGACAGGGGGTACAGATACGCAGTATTTT
CAITEGTGGTDTQYF
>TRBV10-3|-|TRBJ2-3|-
TGTGCCACTAGGGACTTCACAGATACGCAGTATTTT
CATRDFTDTQYF
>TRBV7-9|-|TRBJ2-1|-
TGTGCCAGCAGCGCATACAGGGAGAATGAGCAGTTCTTC
CASSAYRENEQFF
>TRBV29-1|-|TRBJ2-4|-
TGCAGCGTTGAAGATAGGGACATCCTGAACATTCAGTACTTC
CSVEDRDILNIQYF
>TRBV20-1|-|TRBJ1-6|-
TGCAGTGCTAGTTCTGTAGTGGCTAATTCACCCCTCCACTTT
CSASSVVANSPLHF
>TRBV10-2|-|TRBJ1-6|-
TGCGCCAGCGGGTTCCGGGGGGATTCACCCCTCCACTTT
CASGFRGDSPLHF
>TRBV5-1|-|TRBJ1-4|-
TGCGCCAGCAGCTTGGTACAGGGCGAGGGTGAAAAACTGTTTTTT
CASSLVQGEGEKLFF
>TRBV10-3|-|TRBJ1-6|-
TGTGCCATCAGTGAGTCAAGGGGGGGAAGTAATTCACCCCTCCACTTT
CAISESRGGSNSPLHF
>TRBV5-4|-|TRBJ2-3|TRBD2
TGTGCCAGCCGAATAAGCGGGGGGTCTTTCACAGATACGCAGTATTTT
CASRISGGSFTDTQYF
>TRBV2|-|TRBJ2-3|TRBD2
TGTGCCAGCAGAGGGGTCGGGGGGAGGACAGATACGCAGTATTTT
CASRGVGGRTDTQYF
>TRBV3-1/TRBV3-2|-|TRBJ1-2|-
TGTGCCAGCAGCTCCCCCCGGACGAGGGCCCCTGGGTACACCTTC
CASSSPRTRAPGYTF
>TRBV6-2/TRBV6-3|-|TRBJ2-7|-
TGTGCCAGCAGTCCCGGGACTGTCCACGAGCAGTACTTC
CASSPGTVHEQYF
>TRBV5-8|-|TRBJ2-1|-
TGTGCCAGCCTCGGACAGAACTACAATGAGCAGTTCTTC
CASLGQNYNEQFF
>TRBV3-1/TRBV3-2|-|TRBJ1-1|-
TGTGCCAGCAGCTTCTCGGGGGGGGGCACTGAAGCTTTCTTT
CASSFSGGGTEAFF
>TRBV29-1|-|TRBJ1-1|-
TGCAGCGTGCCTAAGCGGCAGGGAGGCACTGAAGCTTTCTTT
CSVPKRQGGTEAFF